A single sample is the source of the 6 T cell receptor beta chains below, sequenced in a study of cytomegalovirus exposure and HLA in healthy donors. Method: immunoSEQ multiplex PCR; TCRdb's copy keeps in-frame clones and lacks some. The table lists about 79,000 clones, 80% to 95% of them singletons. Sequenced material: PBMCs. All receptors derive from a woman in her twenties or thirties in good health and CMV-seronegative.

The chain joins TRBV7-2 to TRBJ2-3; D remains unclear. Germline V gene lookup returns CDR1 SGHTA and CDR2 FQGNSA. V was pared by 5 bases and J by 2 bases, with 2 bases between. This CDR3 has 11 amino acids. In DNA form, the CDR3 reads TGTGCCAGCAGCCACACAGATACGCAGTATTTT. Its translation: CASSHTDTQYF.

V usage is TRBV14 and J usage is TRBJ2-7; no definite D call. Germline CDR1 SGHDN, CDR2 FVKESK. This CDR3 contains 13 residues. V was clipped by 3 bases and J by 6 bases, with 12 bases between them. CDR3 protein: CASSHSSPVEQYF. The CDR3 nucleotides are TGTGCCAGCAGCCACTCATCTCCGGTCGAGCAGTACTTC.

Here the CDR3 DNA reads TGTGCCAGCAGTTCAGACAGGGGCGTGATGAACACTGAAGCTTTCTTT. This sequence encodes CASSSDRGVMNTEAFF. V and J are TRBV6-6 and TRBJ1-1, with 8 bases identical to TRBD1. V was pared by 4 bases and J by 0 bases, with 7 bases of the junction left unmatched. Germline assignment: CDR1 MNHNY and CDR2 SVGAGI (reference sequence). The CDR3 sequence is 16 residues long.

The J gene is TRBJ2-7, the V gene TRBV7-3; 9 nucleotides match TRBD1. Trimming at V came to 1 base and at J to 2 bases, leaving 3 bases not matched to a gene. This CDR3 comprises 15 residues. The V gene's germline CDR1 is SGHTA and CDR2 FQGTGA. CDR3 DNA sequence: TGTGCCAGCAGCTTAAATGGGGACAGGGCCTACGAGCAGTACTTC. This codes for CASSLNGDRAYEQYF.

V and J are TRBV2 and TRBJ2-1; 13 nucleotides align to TRBD2. The V gene's germline CDR1 is SNHLY and CDR2 FYNNEI. V trimming: 6 bases; J trimming: 0 bases; junction bases outside the gene matches: 2. This CDR3 has 16 amino acids. The CDR3, as DNA: TGTGCCAGCAGCACTAGCGGGAGGGCCTCCTACAATGAGCAGTTCTTC. Translating it yields CASSTSGRASYNEQFF.

The genes are TRBV5-5 and TRBJ1-4; D remains ambiguous. Trimming took 2 bases from V and 8 from J, leaving 13 bases between them. The CDR3 spans 14 residues. The germline V gene encodes CDR1 SGHKS and CDR2 YYEKEE (reference sequence). DNA of the CDR3: TGTGCCAGCAGCTTCGGGGAGGGTCGGGAAAAACTGTTTTTT. This translates into CASSFGEGREKLFF.